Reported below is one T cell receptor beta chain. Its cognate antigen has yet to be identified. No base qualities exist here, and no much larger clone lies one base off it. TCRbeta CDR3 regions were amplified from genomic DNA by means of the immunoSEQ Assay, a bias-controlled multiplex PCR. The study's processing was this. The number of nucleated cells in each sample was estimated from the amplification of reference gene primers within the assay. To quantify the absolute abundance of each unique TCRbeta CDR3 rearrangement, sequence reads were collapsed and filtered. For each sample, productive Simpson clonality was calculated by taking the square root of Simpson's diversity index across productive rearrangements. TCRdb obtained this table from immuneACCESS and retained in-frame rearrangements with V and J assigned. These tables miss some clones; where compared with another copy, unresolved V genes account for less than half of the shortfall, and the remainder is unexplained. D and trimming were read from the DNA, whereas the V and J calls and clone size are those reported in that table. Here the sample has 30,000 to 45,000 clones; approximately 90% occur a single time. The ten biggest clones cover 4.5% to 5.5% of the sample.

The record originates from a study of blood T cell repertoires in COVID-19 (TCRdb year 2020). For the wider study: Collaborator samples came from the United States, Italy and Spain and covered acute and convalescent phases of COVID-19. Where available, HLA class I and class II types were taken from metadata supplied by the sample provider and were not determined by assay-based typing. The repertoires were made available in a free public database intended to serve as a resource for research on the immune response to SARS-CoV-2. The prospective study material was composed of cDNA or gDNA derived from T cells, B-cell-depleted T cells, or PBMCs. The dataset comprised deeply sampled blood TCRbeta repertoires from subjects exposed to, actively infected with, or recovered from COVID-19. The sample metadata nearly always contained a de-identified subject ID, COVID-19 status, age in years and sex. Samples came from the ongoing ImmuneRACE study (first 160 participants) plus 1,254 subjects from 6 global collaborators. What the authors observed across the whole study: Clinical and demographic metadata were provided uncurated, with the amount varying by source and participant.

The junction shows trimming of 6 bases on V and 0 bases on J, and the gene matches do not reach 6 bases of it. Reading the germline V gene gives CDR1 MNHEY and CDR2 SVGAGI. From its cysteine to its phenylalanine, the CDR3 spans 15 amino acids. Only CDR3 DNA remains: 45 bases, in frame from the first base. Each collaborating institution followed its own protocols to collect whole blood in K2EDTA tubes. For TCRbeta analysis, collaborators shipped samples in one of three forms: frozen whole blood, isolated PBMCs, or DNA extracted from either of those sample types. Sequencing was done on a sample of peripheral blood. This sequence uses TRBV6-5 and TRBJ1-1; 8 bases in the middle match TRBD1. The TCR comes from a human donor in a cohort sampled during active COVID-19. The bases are TGTGCCAGCAGCCTCCCGACAGGGGTGAACACTGAAGCTTTCTTT. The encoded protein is CASSLPTGVNTEAFF.